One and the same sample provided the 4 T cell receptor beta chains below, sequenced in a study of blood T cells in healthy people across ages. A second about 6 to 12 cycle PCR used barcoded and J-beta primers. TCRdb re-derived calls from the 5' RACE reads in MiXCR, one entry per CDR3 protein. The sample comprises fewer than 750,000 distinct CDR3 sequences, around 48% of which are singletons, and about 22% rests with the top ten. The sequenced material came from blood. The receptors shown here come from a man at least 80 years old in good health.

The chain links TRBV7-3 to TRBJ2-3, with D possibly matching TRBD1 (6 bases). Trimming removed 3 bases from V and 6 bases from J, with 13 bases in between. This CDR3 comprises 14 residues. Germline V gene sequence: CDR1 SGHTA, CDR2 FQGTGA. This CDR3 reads CASSFGTSEDTQYF. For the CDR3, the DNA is TGTGCCAGCAGCTTCGGGACAAGCGAGGATACGCAGTATTTT.

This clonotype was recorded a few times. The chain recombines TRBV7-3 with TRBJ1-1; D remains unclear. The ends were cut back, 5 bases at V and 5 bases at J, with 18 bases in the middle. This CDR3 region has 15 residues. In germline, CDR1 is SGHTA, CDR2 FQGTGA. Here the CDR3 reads CASSPQGFGKTEAFF. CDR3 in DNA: TGTGCCAGCAGCCCGCAAGGGTTCGGAAAAACTGAAGCTTTCTTT.

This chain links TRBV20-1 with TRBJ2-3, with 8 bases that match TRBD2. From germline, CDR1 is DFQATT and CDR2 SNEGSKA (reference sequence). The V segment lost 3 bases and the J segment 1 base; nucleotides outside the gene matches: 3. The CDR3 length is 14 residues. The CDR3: CSASGRGGTDTQYF. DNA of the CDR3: TGCAGTGCTAGCGGGAGGGGGGGCACAGATACGCAGTATTTT.

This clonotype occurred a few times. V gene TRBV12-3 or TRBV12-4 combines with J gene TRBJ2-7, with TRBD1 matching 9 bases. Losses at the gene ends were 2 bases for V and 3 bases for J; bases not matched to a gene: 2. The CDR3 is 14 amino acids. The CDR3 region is CASSLWTGDYEQYF. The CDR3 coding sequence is TGTGCCAGCAGTTTATGGACAGGGGACTACGAGCAGTACTTC.